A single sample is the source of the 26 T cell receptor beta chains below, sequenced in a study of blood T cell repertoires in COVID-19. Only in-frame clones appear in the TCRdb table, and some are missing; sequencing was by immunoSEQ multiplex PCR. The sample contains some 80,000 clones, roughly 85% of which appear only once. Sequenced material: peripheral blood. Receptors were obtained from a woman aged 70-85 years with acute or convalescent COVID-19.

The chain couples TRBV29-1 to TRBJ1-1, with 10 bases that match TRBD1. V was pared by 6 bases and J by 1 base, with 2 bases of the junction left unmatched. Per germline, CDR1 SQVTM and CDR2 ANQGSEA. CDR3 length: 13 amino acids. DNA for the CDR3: TGCAGCGTCCGGACAGGGGGGAACACTGAAGCTTTCTTT. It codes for CSVRTGGNTEAFF.

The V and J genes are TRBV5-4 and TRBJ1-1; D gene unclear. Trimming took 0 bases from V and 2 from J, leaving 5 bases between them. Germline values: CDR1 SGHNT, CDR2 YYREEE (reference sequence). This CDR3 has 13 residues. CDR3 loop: CASSLGLNTEAFF. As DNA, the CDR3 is TGTGCCAGCAGCTTGGGACTAAACACTGAAGCTTTCTTT.

CDR3 in DNA: TGCGCCACCCCCGGGGGGCAGCGGGTCTTTCAATCAAATGAGCAGTTCTTC. Residues: CATPGGQRVFQSNEQFF. V and J are TRBV10-1 and TRBJ2-1, with TRBD2 as a possible D gene (7 bases). Between the trimmed V and J ends, which lost 10 bases and 7 bases, there was a span of 29 bases. From germline, CDR1 is WNHNN and CDR2 SYGVQD (reference sequence). The CDR3 totals 17 residues.

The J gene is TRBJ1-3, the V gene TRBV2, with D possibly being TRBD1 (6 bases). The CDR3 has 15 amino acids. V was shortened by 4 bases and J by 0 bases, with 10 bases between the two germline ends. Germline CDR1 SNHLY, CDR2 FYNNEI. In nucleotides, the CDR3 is TGTGCCAGCAGTGGGACAGTCTTCTCTGGAAACACCATATATTTT. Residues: CASSGTVFSGNTIYF.

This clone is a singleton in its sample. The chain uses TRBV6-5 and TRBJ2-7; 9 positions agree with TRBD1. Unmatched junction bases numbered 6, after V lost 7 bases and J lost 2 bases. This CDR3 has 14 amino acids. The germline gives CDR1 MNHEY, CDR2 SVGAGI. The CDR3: CASKDRTGAYEQYF. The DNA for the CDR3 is TGTGCCAGCAAAGACCGGACAGGGGCCTACGAGCAGTACTTC.

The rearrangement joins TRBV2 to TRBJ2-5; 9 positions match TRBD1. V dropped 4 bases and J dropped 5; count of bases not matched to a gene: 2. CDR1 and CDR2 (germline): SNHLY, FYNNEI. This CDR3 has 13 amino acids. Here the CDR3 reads CASSGDRDETQYF. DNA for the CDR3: TGTGCCAGCAGTGGGGACAGGGACGAGACCCAGTACTTC.

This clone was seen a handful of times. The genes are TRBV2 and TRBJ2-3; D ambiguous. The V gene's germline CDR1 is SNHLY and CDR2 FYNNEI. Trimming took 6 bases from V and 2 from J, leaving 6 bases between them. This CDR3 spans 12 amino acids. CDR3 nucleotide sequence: TGTGCCAGCAGATTTTACACAGATACGCAGTATTTT. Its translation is CASRFYTDTQYF.

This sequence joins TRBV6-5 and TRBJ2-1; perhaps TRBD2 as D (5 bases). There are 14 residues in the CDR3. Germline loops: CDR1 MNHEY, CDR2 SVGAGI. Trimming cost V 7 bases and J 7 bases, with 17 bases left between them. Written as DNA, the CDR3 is TGTGCCAGCATCCCCGGCGGGCCCGGTAATGAGCAGTTCTTC. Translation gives CASIPGGPGNEQFF.

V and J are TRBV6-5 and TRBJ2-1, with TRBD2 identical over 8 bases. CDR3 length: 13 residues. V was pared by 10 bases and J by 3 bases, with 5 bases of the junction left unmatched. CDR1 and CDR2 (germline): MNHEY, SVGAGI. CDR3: CATGTSFYNEQFF. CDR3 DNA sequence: TGTGCCACGGGGACTAGTTTCTACAATGAGCAGTTCTTC.

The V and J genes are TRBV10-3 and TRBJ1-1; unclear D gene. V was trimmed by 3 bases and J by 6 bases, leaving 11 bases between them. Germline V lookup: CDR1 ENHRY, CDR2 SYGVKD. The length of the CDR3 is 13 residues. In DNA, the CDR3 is TGTGCCATCAGTGACATGGGAGGGCCTGAAGCTTTCTTT. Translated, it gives CAISDMGGPEAFF.

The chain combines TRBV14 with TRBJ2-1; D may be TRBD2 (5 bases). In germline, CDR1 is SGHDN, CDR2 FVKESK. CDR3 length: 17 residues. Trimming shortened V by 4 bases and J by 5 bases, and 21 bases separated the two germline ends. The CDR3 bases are TGTGCCAGCAGCCCTACATTCGGACTCTCTCTCCACAATGAGCAGTTCTTC. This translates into CASSPTFGLSLHNEQFF.

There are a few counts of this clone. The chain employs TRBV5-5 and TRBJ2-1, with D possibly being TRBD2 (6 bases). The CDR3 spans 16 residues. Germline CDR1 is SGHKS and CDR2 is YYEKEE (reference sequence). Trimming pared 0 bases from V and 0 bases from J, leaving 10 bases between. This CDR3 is CASSLGGASSYNEQFF. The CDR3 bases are TGTGCCAGCAGCTTGGGCGGGGCCAGCTCCTACAATGAGCAGTTCTTC.

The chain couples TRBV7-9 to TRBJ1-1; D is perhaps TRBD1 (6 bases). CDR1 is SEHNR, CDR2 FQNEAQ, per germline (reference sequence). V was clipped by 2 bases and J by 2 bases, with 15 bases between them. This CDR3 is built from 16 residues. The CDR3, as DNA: TGTGCCAGCAGCTTATGGTTTGGGGGCACTAACACTGAAGCTTTCTTT. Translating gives CASSLWFGGTNTEAFF.

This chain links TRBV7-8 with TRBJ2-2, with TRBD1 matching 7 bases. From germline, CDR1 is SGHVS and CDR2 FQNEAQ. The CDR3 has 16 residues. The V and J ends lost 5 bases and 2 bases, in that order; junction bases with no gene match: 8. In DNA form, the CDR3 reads TGTGCCAGCAGCCTACAGGGGCGCAGCAACACCGGGGAGCTGTTTTTT. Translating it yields CASSLQGRSNTGELFF.

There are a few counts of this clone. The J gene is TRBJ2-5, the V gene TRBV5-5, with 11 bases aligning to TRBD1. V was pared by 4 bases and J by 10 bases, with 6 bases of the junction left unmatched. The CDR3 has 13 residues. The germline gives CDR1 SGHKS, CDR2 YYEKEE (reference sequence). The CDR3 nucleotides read TGTGCCAGCAGCCCGGGACAGGGGGGGATCCAGTACTTC. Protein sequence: CASSPGQGGIQYF.

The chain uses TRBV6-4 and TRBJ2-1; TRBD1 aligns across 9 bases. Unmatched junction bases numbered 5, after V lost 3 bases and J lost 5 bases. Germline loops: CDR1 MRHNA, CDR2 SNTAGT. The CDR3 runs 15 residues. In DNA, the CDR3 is TGTGCCAGCAGTGAGTATTGGGACAGGGACAATGAGCAGTTCTTC. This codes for CASSEYWDRDNEQFF.

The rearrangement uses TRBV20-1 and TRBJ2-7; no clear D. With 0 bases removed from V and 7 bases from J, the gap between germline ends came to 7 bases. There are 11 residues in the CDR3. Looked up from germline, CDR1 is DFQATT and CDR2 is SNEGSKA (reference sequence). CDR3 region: CSARDPPEQYF. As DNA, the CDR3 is TGCAGTGCTAGAGATCCCCCTGAGCAGTACTTC.

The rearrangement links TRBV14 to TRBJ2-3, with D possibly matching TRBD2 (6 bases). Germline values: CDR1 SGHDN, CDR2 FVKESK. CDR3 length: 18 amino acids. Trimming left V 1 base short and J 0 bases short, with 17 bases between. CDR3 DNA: TGTGCCAGCAGCCAAGGGACCTCTAGCGTACCTAGCACAGATACGCAGTATTTT. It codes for CASSQGTSSVPSTDTQYF.

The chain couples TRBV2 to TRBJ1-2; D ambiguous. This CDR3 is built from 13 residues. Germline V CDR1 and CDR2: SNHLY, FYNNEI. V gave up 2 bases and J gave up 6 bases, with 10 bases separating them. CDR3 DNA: TGTGCCAGCAGTGAACGGGAATCGGATGGCTACACCTTC. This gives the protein CASSERESDGYTF.

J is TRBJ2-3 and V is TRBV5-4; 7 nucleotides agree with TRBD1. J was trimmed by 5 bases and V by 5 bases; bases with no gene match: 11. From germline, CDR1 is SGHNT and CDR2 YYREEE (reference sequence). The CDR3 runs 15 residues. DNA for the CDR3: TGTGCCAGCAGACAACAGGGGTCTAGAAGAGATACGCAGTATTTT. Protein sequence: CASRQQGSRRDTQYF.

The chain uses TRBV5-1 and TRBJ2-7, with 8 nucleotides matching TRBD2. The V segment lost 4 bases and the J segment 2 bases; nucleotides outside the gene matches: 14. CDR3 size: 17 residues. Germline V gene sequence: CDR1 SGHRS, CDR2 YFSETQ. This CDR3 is CASSQGTGGTSTYEQYF. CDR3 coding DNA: TGCGCCAGCAGCCAAGGAACGGGAGGGACCTCGACCTACGAGCAGTACTTC.

The CDR3 DNA reads as TGTGCCAGCACCCCCCAGAACCAAGAGACCCAGTACTTC. Its protein is CASTPQNQETQYF. This chain connects TRBV28 to TRBJ2-5; D ambiguous. This CDR3 has 13 amino acids. V lost 7 bases and J lost 0, with 9 bases in between. Germline lookup yields CDR1 MDHEN and CDR2 SYDVKM.

CDR3 in DNA: TGTGCCAGCAGTGAATCCTTTAACTCTGGAAACACCATATATTTT. Protein product: CASSESFNSGNTIYF. The chain is built from TRBV6-1 and TRBJ1-3; D unclear. The V and J ends lost 2 bases and 0 bases respectively, with 8 bases between them. Germline V gene lookup returns CDR1 MNHNS and CDR2 SASEGT. This CDR3 is 15 amino acids long.

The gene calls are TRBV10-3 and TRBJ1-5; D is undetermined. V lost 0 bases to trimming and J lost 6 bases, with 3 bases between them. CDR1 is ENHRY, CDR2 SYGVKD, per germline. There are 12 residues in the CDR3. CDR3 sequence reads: CAISESSQPQHF. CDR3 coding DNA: TGTGCCATCAGTGAGTCTAGTCAGCCCCAGCATTTT.

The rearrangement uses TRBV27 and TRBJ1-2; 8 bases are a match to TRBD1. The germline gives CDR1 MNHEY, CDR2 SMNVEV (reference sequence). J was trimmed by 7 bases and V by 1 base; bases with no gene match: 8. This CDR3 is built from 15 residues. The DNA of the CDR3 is TGTGCCAGCAGTTTATGGTCAGGACAGGGAGGTGGCTACACCTTC. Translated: CASSLWSGQGGGYTF.

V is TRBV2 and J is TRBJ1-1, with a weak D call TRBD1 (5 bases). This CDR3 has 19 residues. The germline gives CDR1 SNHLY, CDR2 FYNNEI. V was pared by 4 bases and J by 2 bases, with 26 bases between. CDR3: CASSARYPGLSLPNTEAFF. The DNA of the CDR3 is TGTGCCAGCAGTGCACGGTACCCGGGACTCTCCTTGCCTAACACTGAAGCTTTCTTT.